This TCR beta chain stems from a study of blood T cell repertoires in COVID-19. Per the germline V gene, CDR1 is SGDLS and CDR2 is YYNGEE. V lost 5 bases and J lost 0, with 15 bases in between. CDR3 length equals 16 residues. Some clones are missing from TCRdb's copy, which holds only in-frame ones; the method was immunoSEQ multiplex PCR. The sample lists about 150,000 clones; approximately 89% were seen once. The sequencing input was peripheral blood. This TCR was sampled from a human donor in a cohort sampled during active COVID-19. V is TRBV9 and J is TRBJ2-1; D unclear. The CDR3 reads CASSLYSSSSYNEQFF. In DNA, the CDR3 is TGTGCCAGCAGTCTGTACAGTTCCAGCTCCTACAATGAGCAGTTCTTC.